This TCR beta chain is drawn from a study of shared clonotypes between healthy human individuals. Study details: Those who served as donors were a couple of women and a few men between the ages of 18 and 49. General observations from the study: Naive CD4 clonotype sharing across four donors was approximately 5.2%. Among non-shared clonotypes, generation probabilities were lower than among those shared by all four donors.

The data were produced by immunoSEQ multiplex PCR, yet TCRdb's version contains in-frame clones alone and is incomplete. The sample has hundreds of thousands of clones, more than 70% seen once. This clone occurred a few times. Its antigen is currently unknown. Trimming removed 6 bases at V and 6 bases at J, with 14 bases between. Germline V gene lookup returns CDR1 SSHAT and CDR2 FNYEAQ (reference sequence). There are 14 residues in the CDR3. In the CD4+ fraction, cells were divided into CD45RA+ naive and CD45RA-negative memory subsets. The chain carries TRBV7-7 and TRBJ2-2; D perhaps matches TRBD1 (6 bases). The sequence was collected from a woman aged 30 to 39 in good health. Material: memory CD4+ T cells sorted from blood. Described subset: CD45RA-negative fraction. The CDR3 nucleotides read TGTGCCAGCAGAAGACAGGAGGATGCCGGGGAGCTGTTTTTT. Encoded protein: CASRRQEDAGELFF.